One sample yielded the 2 T cell receptor beta chains listed below, sequenced in a study of T cell clones after liver transplantation. Profiling relied on immunoSEQ multiplex PCR, and the TCRdb table lists in-frame clones only, not all of them. The sample contains tens of thousands of clones, about 73% of which appear only once. The specimen comprised CD4+ T cells from blood, sampled at the approximately 15-month timepoint. These receptors were collected from a human patient who received a liver transplant. Some T cells may trace back to the graft donor.

The chain recombines TRBV14 with TRBJ1-6, with D unresolved. The CDR3 sequence is 14 residues long. Trimming cost V 4 bases and J 10 bases, with 14 bases left between them. The germline V gene has CDR1 SGHDN and CDR2 FVKESK. The CDR3 nucleotides read TGTGCCAGCAGCCTTTCGGGAGAAAACTCACCCCTCCACTTT. Its protein is CASSLSGENSPLHF. The full variable domain, completed using reference TRBV14 and TRBJ1-6, is EAGVTQFPSHSVIEKGQTVTLRCDPISGHDNLYWYRRVMGKEIKFLLHFVKESKQDESGMPNNRFLAERTGGTYSTLKVQPAELEDSGVYFCASSLSGENSPLHFGNGTRLTVT.

This clone showed up just a few times. The chain combines TRBV6-5 with TRBJ2-7, with 7 bases aligning to TRBD1. The ends lost 2 bases at V and 0 bases at J; junction bases unmatched: 7. This CDR3 has 16 residues. Germline V gives CDR1 MNHEY, CDR2 SVGAGI. The CDR3 spells CASSYAQQGSSYEQYF. CDR3 nucleotides: TGTGCCAGCAGTTACGCCCAACAGGGGAGCTCCTACGAGCAGTACTTC.